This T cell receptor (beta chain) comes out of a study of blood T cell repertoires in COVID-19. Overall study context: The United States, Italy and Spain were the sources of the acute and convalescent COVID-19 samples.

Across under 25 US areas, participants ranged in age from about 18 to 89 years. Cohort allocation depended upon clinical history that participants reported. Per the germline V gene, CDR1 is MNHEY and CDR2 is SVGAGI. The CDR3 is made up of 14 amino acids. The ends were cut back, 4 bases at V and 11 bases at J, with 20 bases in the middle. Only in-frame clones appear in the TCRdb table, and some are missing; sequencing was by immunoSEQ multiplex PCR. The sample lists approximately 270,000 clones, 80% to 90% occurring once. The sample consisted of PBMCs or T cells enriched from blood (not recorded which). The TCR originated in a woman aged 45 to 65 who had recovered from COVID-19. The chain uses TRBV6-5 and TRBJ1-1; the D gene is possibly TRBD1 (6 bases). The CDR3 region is CASSFGITRTGAFF. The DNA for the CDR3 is TGTGCCAGCAGTTTTGGCATTACCCGAACAGGGGCTTTCTTT.